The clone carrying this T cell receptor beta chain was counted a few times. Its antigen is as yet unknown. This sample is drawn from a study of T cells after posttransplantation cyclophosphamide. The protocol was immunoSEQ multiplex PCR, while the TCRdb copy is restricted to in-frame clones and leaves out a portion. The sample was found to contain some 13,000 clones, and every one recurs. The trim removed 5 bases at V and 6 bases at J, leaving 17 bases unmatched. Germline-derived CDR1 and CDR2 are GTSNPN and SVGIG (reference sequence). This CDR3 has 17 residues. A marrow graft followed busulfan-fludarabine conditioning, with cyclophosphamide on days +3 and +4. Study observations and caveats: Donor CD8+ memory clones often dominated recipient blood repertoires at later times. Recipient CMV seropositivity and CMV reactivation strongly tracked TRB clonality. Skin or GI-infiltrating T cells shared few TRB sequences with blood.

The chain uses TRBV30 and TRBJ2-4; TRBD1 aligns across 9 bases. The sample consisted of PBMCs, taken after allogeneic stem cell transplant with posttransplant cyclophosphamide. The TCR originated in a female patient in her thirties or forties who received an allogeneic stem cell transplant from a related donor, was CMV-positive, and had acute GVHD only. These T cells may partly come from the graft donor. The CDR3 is CAWAGRAERQGVNIQYF. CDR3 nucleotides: TGTGCCTGGGCGGGGCGGGCGGAACGACAGGGGGTAAACATTCAGTACTTC.